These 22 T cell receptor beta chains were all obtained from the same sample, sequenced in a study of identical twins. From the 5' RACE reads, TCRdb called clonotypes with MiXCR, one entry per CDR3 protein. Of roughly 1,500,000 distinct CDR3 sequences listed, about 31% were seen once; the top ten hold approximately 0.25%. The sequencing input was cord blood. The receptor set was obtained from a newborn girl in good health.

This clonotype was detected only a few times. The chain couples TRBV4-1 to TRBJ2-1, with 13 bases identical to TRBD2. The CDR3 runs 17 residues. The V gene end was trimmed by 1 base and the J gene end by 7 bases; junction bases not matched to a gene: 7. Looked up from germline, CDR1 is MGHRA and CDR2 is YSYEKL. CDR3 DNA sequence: TGCGCCAGCAGCCAAGTCCTTAGGACTAGCGGGAGAAATGAGCAGTTCTTC. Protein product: CASSQVLRTSGRNEQFF.

CDR3 DNA: TGTGCCAGCAACCTACCCGGGACAGAAGCTTTCTTT. Translating it yields CASNLPGTEAFF. The chain couples TRBV9 to TRBJ1-1, with D tentatively TRBD1 (6 bases). Germline V gene sequence: CDR1 SGDLS, CDR2 YYNGEE. The CDR3 runs to 12 residues. V was pared by 6 bases and J by 8 bases, with 14 bases between.

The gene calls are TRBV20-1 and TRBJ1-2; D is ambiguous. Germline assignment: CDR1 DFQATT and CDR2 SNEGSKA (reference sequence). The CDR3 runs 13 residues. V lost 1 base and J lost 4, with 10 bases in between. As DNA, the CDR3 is TGCAGTGCTAGAGCGATTCCGGGCTATGGCTACACCTTC. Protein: CSARAIPGYGYTF.

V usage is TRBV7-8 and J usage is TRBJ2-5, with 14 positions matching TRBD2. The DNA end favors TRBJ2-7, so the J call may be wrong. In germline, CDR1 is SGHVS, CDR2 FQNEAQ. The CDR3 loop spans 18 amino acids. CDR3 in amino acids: CASSFKTQTSGGVYEQYF. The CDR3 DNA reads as TGTGCCAGCAGCTTTAAGACCCAGACTAGCGGGGGGGTCTACGAGCAGTACTTC.

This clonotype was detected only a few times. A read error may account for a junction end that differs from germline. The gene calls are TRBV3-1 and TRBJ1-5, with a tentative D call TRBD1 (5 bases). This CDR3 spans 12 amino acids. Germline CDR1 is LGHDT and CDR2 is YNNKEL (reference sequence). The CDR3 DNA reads TGTGCCAGCGGCCAGGGTGATCAGCCCCAGCATTTT. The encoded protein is CASGQGDQPQHF.

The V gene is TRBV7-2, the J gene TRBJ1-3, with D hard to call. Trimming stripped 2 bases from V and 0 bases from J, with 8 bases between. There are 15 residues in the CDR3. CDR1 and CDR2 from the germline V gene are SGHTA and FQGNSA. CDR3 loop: CASSLMEGSGNTIYF. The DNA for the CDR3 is TGTGCCAGCAGCTTAATGGAGGGCTCTGGAAACACCATATATTTT.

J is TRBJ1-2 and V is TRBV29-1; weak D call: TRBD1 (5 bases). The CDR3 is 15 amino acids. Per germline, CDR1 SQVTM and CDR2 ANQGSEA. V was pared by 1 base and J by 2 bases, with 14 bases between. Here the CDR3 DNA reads TGCAGCGTTGAAGGGGGACGTTGGTCCAACTATGGCTACACCTTC. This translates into CSVEGGRWSNYGYTF.

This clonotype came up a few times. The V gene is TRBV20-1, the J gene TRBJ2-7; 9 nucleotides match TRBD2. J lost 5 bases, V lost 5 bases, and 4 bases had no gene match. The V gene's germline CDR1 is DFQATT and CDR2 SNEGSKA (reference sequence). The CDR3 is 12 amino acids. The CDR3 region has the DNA TGCAGTGCTGAAGCGGGAGGACACGAGCAGTACTTC. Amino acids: CSAEAGGHEQYF.

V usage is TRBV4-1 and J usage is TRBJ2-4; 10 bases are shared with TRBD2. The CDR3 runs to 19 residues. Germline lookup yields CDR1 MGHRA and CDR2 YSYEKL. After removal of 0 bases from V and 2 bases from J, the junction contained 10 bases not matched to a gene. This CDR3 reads CASSQEGPSGSFSKNIQYF. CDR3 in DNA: TGCGCCAGCAGCCAAGAGGGTCCTAGCGGGAGCTTTTCCAAAAACATTCAGTACTTC.

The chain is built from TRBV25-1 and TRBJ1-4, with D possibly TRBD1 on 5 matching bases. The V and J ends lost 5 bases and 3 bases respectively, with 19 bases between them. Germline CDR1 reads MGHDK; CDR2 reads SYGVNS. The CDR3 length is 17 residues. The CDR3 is CASSIRGRAGPNEKLFF. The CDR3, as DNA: TGTGCCAGCAGTATACGAGGCAGGGCGGGTCCTAATGAAAAACTGTTTTTT.

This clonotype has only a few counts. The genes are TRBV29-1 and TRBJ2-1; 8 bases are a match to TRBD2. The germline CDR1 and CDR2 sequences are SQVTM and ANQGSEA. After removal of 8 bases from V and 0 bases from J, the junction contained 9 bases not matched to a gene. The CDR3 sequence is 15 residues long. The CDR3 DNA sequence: TGCAGCCCCCAACTAGCGGCGAGCTCCTACAATGAGCAGTTCTTC. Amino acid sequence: CSPQLAASSYNEQFF.

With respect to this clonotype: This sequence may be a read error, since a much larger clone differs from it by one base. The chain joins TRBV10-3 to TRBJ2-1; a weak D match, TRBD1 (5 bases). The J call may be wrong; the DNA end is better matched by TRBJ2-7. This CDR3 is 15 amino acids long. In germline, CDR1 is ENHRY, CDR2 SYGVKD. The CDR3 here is CAISGADSSYNEQYF. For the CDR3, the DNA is TGTGCCATCAGTGGAGCAGACAGCTCCTACAATGAGCAGTACTTC.

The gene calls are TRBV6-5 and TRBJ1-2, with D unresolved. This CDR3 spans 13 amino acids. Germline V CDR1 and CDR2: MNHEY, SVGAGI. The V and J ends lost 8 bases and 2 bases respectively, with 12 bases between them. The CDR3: CASARQENYGYTF. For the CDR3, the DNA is TGTGCCAGCGCCAGGCAGGAAAACTATGGCTACACCTTC.

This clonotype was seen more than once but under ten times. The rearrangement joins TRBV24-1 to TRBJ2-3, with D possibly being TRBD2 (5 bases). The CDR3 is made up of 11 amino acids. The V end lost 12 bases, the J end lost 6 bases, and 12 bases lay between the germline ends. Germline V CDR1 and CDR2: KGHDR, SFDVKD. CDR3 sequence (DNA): TGTGCCCCGTTTTGGGAGGATACGCAGTATTTT. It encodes CAPFWEDTQYF.

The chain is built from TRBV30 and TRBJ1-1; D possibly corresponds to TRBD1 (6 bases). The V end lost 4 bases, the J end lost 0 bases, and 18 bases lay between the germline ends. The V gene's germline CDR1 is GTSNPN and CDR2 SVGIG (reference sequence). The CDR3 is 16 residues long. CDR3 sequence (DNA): TGTGCCTGGACTACCCACCCAGGGGCCCTGAACACTGAAGCTTTCTTT. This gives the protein CAWTTHPGALNTEAFF.

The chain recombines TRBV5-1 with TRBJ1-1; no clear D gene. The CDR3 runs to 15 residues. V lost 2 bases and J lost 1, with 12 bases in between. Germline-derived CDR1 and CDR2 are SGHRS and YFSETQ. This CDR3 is CASSFVGPPNTEAFF. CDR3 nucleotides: TGCGCCAGCAGCTTTGTCGGTCCTCCGAACACTGAAGCTTTCTTT.

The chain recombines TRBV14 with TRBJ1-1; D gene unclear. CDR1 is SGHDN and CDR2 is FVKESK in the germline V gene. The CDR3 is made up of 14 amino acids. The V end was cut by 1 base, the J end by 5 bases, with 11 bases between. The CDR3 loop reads CASSQAPRKTEAFF. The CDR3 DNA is TGTGCCAGCAGCCAAGCTCCCAGGAAGACTGAAGCTTTCTTT.

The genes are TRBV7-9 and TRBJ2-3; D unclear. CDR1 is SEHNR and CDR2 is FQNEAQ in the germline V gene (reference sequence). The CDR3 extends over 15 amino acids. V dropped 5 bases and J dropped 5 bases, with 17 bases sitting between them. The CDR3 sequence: CASSPRIGREDTQYF. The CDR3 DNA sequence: TGTGCCAGCAGCCCCCGGATTGGAAGAGAAGATACGCAGTATTTT. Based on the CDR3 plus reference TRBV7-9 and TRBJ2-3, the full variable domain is DTGVSQNPRHKITKRGQNVTFRCDPISEHNRLYWYRQTLGQGPEFLTYFQNEAQLEKSRLLSDRFSAERPKGSFSTLEIQRTEQGDSAMYLCASSPRIGREDTQYFGPGTRLTVL.

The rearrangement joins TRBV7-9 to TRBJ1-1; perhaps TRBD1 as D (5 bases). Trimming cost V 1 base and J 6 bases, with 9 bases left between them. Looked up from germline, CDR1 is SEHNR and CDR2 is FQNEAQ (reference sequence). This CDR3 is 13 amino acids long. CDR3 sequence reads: CASSLEGKAEAFF. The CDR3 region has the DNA TGTGCCAGCAGCTTAGAGGGGAAAGCTGAAGCTTTCTTT.

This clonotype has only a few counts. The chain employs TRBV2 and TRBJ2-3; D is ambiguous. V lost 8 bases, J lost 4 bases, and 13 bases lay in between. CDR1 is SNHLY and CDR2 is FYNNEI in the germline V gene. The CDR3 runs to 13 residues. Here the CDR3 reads CASGVGVADTQYF. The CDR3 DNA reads TGTGCCAGCGGAGTTGGAGTCGCAGATACGCAGTATTTT. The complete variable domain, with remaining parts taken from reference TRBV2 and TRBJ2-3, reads EPEVTQTPSHQVTQMGQEVILRCVPISNHLYFYWYRQILGQKVEFLVSFYNNEISEKSEIFDDQFSVERPDGSNFTLKIRSTKLEDSAMYFCASGVGVADTQYFGPGTRLTVL.

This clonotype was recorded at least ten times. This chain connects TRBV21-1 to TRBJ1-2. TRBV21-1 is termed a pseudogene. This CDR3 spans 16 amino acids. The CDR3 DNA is TGTGCCAGCAGCAAAGAAAGGAACGCACCTAACTATGGCTACACCTTC. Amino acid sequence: CASSKERNAPNYGYTF.

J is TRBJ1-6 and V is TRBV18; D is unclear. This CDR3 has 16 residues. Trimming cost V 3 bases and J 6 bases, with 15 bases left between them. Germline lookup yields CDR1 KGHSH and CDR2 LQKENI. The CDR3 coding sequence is TGTGCCAGCTCACCTGGCCCTCGGACTGTTAATTCACCCCTCCACTTT. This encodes CASSPGPRTVNSPLHF.